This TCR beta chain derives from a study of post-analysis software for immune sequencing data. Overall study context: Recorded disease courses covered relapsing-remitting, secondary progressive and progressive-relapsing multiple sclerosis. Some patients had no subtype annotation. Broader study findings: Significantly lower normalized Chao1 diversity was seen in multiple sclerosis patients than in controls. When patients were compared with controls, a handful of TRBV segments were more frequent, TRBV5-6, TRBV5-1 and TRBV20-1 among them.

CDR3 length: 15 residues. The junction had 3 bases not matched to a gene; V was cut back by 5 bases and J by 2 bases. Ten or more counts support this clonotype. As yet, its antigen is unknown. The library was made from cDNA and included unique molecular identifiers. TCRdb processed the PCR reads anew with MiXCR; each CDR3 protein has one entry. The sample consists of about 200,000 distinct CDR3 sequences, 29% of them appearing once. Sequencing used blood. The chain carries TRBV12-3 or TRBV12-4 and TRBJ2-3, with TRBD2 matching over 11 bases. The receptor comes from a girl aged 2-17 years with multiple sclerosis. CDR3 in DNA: TGTGCCAGCAGTCTGGGACTAGCGGACACAGATACGCAGTATTTT. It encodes CASSLGLADTDTQYF.